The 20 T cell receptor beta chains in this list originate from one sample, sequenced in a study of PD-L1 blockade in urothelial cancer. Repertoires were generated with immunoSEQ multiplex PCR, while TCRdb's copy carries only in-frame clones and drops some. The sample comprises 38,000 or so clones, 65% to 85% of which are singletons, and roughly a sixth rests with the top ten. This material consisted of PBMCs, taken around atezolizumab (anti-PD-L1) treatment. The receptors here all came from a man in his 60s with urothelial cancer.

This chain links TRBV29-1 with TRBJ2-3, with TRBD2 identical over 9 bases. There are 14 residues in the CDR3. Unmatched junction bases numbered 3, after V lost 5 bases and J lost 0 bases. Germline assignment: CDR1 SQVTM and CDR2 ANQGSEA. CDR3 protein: CSVRLAGSTDTQYF. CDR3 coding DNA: TGCAGCGTTCGCCTAGCGGGAAGCACAGATACGCAGTATTTT.

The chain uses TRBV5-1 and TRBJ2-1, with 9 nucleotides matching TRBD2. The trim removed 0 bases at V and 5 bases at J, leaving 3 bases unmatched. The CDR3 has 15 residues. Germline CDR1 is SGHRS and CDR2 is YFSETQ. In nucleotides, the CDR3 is TGCGCCAGCAGCTTGGCTAGCGGGGTTAACAATGAGCAGTTCTTC. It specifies CASSLASGVNNEQFF. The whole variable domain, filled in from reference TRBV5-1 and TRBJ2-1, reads KAGVTQTPRYLIKTRGQQVTLSCSPISGHRSVSWYQQTPGQGLQFLFEYFSETQRNKGNFPGRFSGRQFSNSRSEMNVSTLELGDSALYLCASSLASGVNNEQFFGPGTRLTVL.

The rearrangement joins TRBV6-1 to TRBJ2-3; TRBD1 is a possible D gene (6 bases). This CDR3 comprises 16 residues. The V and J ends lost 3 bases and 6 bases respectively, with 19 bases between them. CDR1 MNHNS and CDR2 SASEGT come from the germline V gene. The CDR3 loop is CASSEGRHRVGDTQYF. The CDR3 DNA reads TGTGCCAGCAGTGAGGGGAGACACAGGGTTGGGGATACGCAGTATTTT.

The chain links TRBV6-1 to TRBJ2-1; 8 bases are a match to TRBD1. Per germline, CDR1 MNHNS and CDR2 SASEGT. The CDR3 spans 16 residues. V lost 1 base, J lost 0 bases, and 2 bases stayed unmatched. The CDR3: CASSEDGTGSYNEQFF. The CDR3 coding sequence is TGTGCCAGCAGTGAAGACGGGACAGGCTCCTACAATGAGCAGTTCTTC.

In DNA, the CDR3 is TGCGCCAATGAGGTGGGGGGTATAACAGTGGGTACGCAGTATTTT. Protein: CANEVGGITVGTQYF. V gene TRBV5-1 combines with J gene TRBJ2-3; D perhaps matches TRBD2 (6 bases). The CDR3 spans 15 residues. CDR1 SGHRS and CDR2 YFSETQ come from the germline V gene. The V end was cut by 9 bases, the J end by 8 bases, with 25 bases between.

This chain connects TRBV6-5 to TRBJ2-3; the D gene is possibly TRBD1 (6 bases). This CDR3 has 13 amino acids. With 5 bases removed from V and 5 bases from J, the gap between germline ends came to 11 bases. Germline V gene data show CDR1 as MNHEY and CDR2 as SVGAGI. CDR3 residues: CASSRSGVDTQYF. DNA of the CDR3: TGTGCCAGCAGTCGTTCAGGGGTAGATACGCAGTATTTT.

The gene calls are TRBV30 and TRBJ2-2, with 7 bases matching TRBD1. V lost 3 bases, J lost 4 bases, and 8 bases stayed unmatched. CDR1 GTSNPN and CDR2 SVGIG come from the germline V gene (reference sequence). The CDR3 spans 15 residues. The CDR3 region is CAWRATGSGTGELFF. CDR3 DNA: TGTGCCTGGAGGGCGACAGGGAGCGGCACCGGGGAGCTGTTTTTT. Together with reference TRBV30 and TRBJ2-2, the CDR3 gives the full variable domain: SQTIHQWPATLVQPVGSPLSLECTVEGTSNPNLYWYRQAAGRGLQLLFYSVGIGQISSEVPQNLSASRPQDRQFILSSKKLLLSDSGFYLCAWRATGSGTGELFFGEGSRLTVL.

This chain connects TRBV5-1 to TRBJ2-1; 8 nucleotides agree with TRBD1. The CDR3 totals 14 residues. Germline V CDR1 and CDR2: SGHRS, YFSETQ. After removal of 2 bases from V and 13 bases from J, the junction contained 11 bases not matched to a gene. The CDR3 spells CASSLSQGASGQFF. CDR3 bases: TGCGCCAGCAGCTTATCGCAGGGGGCGTCCGGACAGTTCTTC.

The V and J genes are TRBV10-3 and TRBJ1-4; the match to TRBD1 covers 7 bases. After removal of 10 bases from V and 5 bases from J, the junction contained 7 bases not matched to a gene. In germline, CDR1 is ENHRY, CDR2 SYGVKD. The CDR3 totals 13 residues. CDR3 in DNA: TGTGCCACTACCGGGACAGAGAATGAAAAACTGTTTTTT. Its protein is CATTGTENEKLFF.

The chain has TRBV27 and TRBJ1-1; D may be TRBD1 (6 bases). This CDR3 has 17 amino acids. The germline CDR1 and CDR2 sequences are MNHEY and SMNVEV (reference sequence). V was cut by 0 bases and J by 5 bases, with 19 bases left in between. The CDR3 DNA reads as TGTGCCAGCAGTTTATCAGGGGGGGGCGTGCTGAGTACTGAAGCTTTCTTT. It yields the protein CASSLSGGGVLSTEAFF.

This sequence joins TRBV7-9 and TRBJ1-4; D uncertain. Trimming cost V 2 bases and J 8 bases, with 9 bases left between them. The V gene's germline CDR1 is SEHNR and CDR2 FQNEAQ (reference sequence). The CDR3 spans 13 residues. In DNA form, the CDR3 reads TGTGCCAGCAGCTTACTTGAGGAGGAAAAACTGTTTTTT. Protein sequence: CASSLLEEEKLFF.

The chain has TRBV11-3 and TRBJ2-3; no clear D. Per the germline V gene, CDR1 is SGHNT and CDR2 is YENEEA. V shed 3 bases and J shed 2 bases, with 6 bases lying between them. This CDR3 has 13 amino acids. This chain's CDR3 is CASSFSHTDTQYF. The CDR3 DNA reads TGTGCCAGCAGCTTTTCCCACACAGATACGCAGTATTTT.

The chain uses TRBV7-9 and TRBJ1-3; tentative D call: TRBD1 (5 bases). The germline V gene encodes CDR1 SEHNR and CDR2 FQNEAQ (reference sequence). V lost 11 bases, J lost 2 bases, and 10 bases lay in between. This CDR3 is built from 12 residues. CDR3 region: CAGGGAGNTIYF. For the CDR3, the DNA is TGTGCCGGCGGGGGGGCTGGAAACACCATATATTTT.

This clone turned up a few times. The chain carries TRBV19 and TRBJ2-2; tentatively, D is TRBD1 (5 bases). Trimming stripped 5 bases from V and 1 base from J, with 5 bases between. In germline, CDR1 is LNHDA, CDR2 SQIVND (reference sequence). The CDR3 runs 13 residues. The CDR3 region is CASSQGNTGELFF. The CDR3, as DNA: TGTGCCAGTAGTCAGGGGAACACCGGGGAGCTGTTTTTT.

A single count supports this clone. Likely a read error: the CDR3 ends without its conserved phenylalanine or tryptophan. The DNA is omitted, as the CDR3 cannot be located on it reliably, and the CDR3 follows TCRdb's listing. The CDR3 loop reads CASTPRDRI. V is TRBV27 and J is TRBJ1-1; the D call TRBD1 from the table was never checked on the DNA. Germline lookup yields CDR1 MNHEY and CDR2 SMNVEV (reference sequence). The CDR3 comprises 9 residues, both ends counted.

CDR3 DNA sequence: TGTGCCAGCAGTTTAGGGACTAGCGGGGGCAATGAGCAGTTCTTC. Encoded protein: CASSLGTSGGNEQFF. The chain carries TRBV27 and TRBJ2-1; 14 bases fit TRBD2. Trimming cost V 2 bases and J 6 bases; bases outside gene matches: 0. Germline CDR1 is MNHEY and CDR2 is SMNVEV (reference sequence). CDR3 length: 15 amino acids.

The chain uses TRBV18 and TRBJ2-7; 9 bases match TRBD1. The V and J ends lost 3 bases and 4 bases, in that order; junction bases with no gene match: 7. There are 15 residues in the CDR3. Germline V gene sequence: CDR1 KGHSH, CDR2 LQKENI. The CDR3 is CASSPAGTGRYEQYF. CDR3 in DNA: TGTGCCAGCTCACCCGCCGGGACAGGGAGGTACGAGCAGTACTTC.

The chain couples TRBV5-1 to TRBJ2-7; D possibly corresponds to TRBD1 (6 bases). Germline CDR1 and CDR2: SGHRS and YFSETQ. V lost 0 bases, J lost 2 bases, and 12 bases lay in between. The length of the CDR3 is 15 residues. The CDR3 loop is CASSLARTDPYEQYF. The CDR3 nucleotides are TGCGCCAGCAGCTTGGCAAGGACAGATCCCTACGAGCAGTACTTC.

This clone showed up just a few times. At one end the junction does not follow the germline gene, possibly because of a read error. CDR3 sequence (DNA): TGTGCCTGGGGAAGATCTGGAGACACCATATATTTT. The encoded protein is CAWGRSGDTIYF. The rearrangement joins TRBV30 to TRBJ1-3, with D unresolved. The CDR3 spans 12 residues. Per the germline V gene, CDR1 is GTSNPN and CDR2 is SVGIG (reference sequence).

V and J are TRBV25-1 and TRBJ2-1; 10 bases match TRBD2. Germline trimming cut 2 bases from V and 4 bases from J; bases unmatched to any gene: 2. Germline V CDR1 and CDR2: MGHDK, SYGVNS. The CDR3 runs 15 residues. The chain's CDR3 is CASSERLAGYNEQFF. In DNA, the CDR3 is TGTGCCAGCAGTGAAAGACTAGCGGGTTACAATGAGCAGTTCTTC.